This is a list of T cell receptor beta chains from one sample in a study of human T cells and chemical hapten exposure. TCRdb redid the calling of the reads with MiXCR, one entry per CDR3 protein. The sample carries around 120,000 distinct CDR3 sequences, approximately 9.3% recorded once. The sequenced sample consisted of whole blood. The receptors originated from a human donor in good health. Some clones in this sample may be carry-over from other donors' samples. Each CDR3 is given with its conserved first and last residue. Fields, in order: CDR3 protein, CDR3 DNA, V gene, J gene, D gene, clone size. A D gene is named only where the DNA matches it firmly. The listing skips clone size in some rows; elsewhere it reads once, few, many or a size class.

CASSKRPGLLGLCYEQYF,TGTGCCAGCAGCAAGCGACCGGGGTTGTTAGGGCTCTGTTACGAGCAGTACTTC,TRBV21-1,TRBJ2-7,NA,few
CASRTGRRMTQPQHF,TGTGCCAGCAGGACAGGGCGGCGGATGACTCAGCCCCAGCATTTT,TRBV12-3/TRBV12-4,TRBJ1-5,TRBD1,few
CASSLRTGEWYEQYF,TGCGCCAGCAGCTTGCGGACAGGGGAGTGGTACGAGCAGTACTTC,TRBV5-1,TRBJ2-7,TRBD1,NA
CASSQRATGTAASSYNEQFF,TGTGCCAGCAGCCAAAGGGCTACAGGGACTGCGGCGAGCTCCTACAATGAGCAGTTCTTC,TRBV3-1,TRBJ2-1,NA,few
CASAVGQGVQYF,TGTGCTAGTGCCGTGGGACAGGGGGTGCAGTACTTC,TRBV12-5,TRBJ2-7,TRBD1,many
CASSYSGGAETQYF,TGTGCCAGCAGCTATAGCGGGGGGGCGGAGACCCAGTACTTC,TRBV7-3,TRBJ2-5,TRBD2,NA
CASSPQGAGSNQPQHF,TGTGCCAGCTCACCCCAGGGGGCAGGGAGCAATCAGCCCCAGCATTTT,TRBV18,TRBJ1-5,TRBD1,many
CASSKGRGGGYTF,TGTGCCAGCAGCAAGGGCAGGGGGGGCGGCTACACCTTC,TRBV21-1,TRBJ1-2,NA,NA
CASSSPRGGVNTDTQYF,TGTGCCAGCAGCTCCCCGAGAGGGGGGGTTAACACAGATACGCAGTATTTT,TRBV7-2,TRBJ2-3,NA,many
CASRITGNSYEQYF,TGTGCCAGCAGGATAACAGGGAACTCCTACGAGCAGTACTTC,TRBV12-3/TRBV12-4,TRBJ2-7,NA,many
CASSPTVGEGAQYF,TGTGCCAGCAGTCCGACAGTAGGAGAAGGGGCCCAGTACTTC,TRBV6-6,TRBJ2-5,NA,NA
CASSVNVGSSGYTF,TGTGCCAGCAGTGTAAACGTGGGGTCTTCTGGCTACACCTTC,TRBV6-1,TRBJ1-2,NA,many
CASLQGDHSGNTIYF,TGTGCCAGTTTACAGGGTGACCACTCTGGAAACACCATATATTTT,TRBV10-3,TRBJ1-3,NA,few
CASSFSFADEQFF,TGTGCCAGCAGCTTCTCTTTCGCCGATGAGCAGTTCTTC,TRBV7-2,TRBJ2-1,NA,few
CASSLVGQGGTEAFF,TGTGCCAGCAGCTTAGTGGGACAGGGGGGGACTGAAGCTTTCTTT,TRBV7-9,TRBJ1-1,TRBD1,few
CASSFEGGLVGTQYF,TGTGCCAGCAGCTTCGAGGGAGGCCTCGTTGGGACGCAGTATTTT,TRBV5-6,TRBJ2-3,NA,NA
CASSLTSGDYNEQFF,TGTGCCAGTAGCCTGACTAGCGGGGACTACAATGAGCAGTTCTTC,TRBV19,TRBJ2-1,TRBD2,many
CASSLREAPQETQYF,TGTGCCAGCAGCTTACGAGAGGCCCCTCAAGAGACCCAGTACTTC,TRBV7-7,TRBJ2-5,NA,few
CASSEFEGTYGYTF,TGTGCCAGCAGTGAATTTGAGGGGACCTATGGCTACACCTTC,TRBV25-1,TRBJ1-2,NA,NA
CSARDGTSGGREQFF,TGCAGTGCTAGAGATGGGACTAGCGGGGGGCGGGAGCAGTTCTTC,TRBV20-1,TRBJ2-1,TRBD2,few
CASTGDGIGETQYF,TGTGCCAGTACGGGCGACGGGATAGGAGAGACCCAGTACTTC,TRBV19,TRBJ2-5,NA,few
CASSPTSGNFYNEQFF,TGTGCCAGCAGCCCGACTAGCGGGAACTTCTACAATGAGCAGTTCTTC,TRBV7-7,TRBJ2-1,TRBD2,NA
CASSLAGQRSGNTIYF,TGTGCCAGCAGCTTAGCCGGGCAGAGGTCTGGAAACACCATATATTTT,TRBV7-6,TRBJ1-3,NA,NA
CSARAGQGAPGELFF,TGCAGCGCCCGGGCGGGACAGGGGGCGCCCGGGGAGCTGTTTTTT,TRBV29-1,TRBJ2-2,TRBD1,NA